Here is one T cell receptor (beta chain) with its context. The antigen remains undetermined. The protocol was immunoSEQ multiplex PCR, while the TCRdb copy is restricted to in-frame clones and leaves out a portion. Seen here are over 65,000 clones, around 83% observed once, and the top ten hold approximately 2.2%. CDR3 length equals 16 residues. After removal of 5 bases from V and 7 bases from J, the junction contained 14 bases not matched to a gene. The germline gives CDR1 KGHSH, CDR2 LQKENI. These data originate in a study of OX40 agonist ivuxolimab in advanced cancers. Study-level points and caveats: Both CD4+ and CD8+ T cell populations in blood had undergone clonal expansion by week 6 at 0.1 to 3.0 mg/kg.

The receptor was isolated from an adult with an advanced solid tumor such as melanoma, head and neck, liver or kidney cancer. The sample was CD4+ or CD8+ T cells sorted from blood, taken in a trial of the OX40 agonist ivuxolimab. The chain uses TRBV18 and TRBJ2-3, with 8 bases identical to TRBD2. CDR3 sequence reads: CASSELAGTTGNTQYF. CDR3 coding DNA: TGTGCCAGCTCAGAGTTAGCGGGAACCACAGGGAATACGCAGTATTTT.